Each of the 3 T cell receptor beta chains below was sequenced from the same sample in a study of cytomegalovirus exposure and HLA in healthy donors. PCR involved 60 Vbeta and 13 Jbeta primers. TCRdb's copy holds only in-frame clones and misses some; the assay was immunoSEQ multiplex PCR. The sample records more than 90,000 clones, roughly 80% being singletons. Specimen: PBMCs. Source of these receptors: a man aged 40-49 years in good health and CMV-seronegative.

The CDR3 loop reads CASTHNNEQFF. The CDR3 DNA sequence: TGTGCCAGCACGCACAACAATGAGCAGTTCTTC. The chain uses TRBV6-5 and TRBJ2-1; D not resolved. The CDR3 sequence is 11 residues long. Germline assignment: CDR1 MNHEY and CDR2 SVGAGI. Trimming took 7 bases from V and 5 from J, leaving 6 bases between them.

The rearrangement uses TRBV25-1 and TRBJ2-1, with TRBD1 matching 9 bases. This CDR3 is 15 amino acids long. The trim removed 1 base at V and 9 bases at J, leaving 7 bases unmatched. Germline V gives CDR1 MGHDK, CDR2 SYGVNS. In DNA, the CDR3 is TGTGCCAGCAGTGAATCGGGACAGGGTTTACGTGAGCAGTTCTTC. This encodes CASSESGQGLREQFF.

V and J are TRBV4-3 and TRBJ1-4, with TRBD1 identical over 10 bases. Unmatched junction bases numbered 13, after V lost 5 bases and J lost 1 base. This CDR3 is 19 amino acids long. Germline CDR1 is LGHNA and CDR2 is YSLEER. CDR3 sequence (DNA): TGCGCCAGCAGCGGCAAGCTGGGGACAGGGGACCAAACTAATGAAAAACTGTTTTTT. This translates into CASSGKLGTGDQTNEKLFF.